This T cell receptor beta chain was profiled in a study of shared clonotypes between healthy human individuals (dated by TCRdb to the early 2020s). General notes on the study: The cohort comprised a couple of women and a few men aged 18 to 49 years. For each donor, CD4 naive and CD4 memory were each given three plates, CD8 naive was given two plates, and CD8 memory was given one plate. The study deeply sequenced blood TCR repertoires of roughly five healthy adults to estimate repertoire size and the extent of clonotype sharing between individuals. To increase sequencing depth and limit assay-specific biases, different laboratories used diverse techniques to prepare libraries and sequence TCR repertoires. Per donor, leukapheresis produced somewhere between about 0.85 and 9.5 billion PBMCs. Study-wide findings and limitations: Even with the large sequencing depth, rarefaction of the sorted-subset datasets indicated that sequencing was incomplete. Compared with non-shared clonotypes, the clonotypes found in all four sorted-subset donors had higher generation probabilities. The small number of donors limited the genetic and exposure-history diversity represented. Only blood was sampled, and tissue TCR repertoires likely differ from those in blood. About 5% of naive CD4, around 4% of naive CD8, around 2.3% of memory CD4, and 0.4% of memory CD8 clonotypes were shared across four donors. Larger estimated clonotype richness was generally found for naive subsets than for memory subsets. Pairwise subsampling indicated that sequencing depth was expected to affect the degree of clonotype sharing among donors.

About this clone: Its binding antigen is unknown. No much larger clonotype is one base removed from it; base qualities were not supplied.

Using the deep immunoSEQ assay, TCR CDR3 regions were amplified from genomic DNA by multiplex PCR. Extracted genomic DNA from each cell subset was distributed evenly across all wells of several immunoSEQ 96-well plates, and each plate was treated as a replicate. For sorted subsets, each replicate PCR was loaded with approximately 200 ng genomic DNA, equivalent to 25,000 to 35,000 T cell genomes. Purified libraries were quantified with a Qubit 3.0 fluorometer, sized on a Bioanalyzer 2100, and re-quantified with the KAPA Library Quantification kit. Each immunoSEQ 96-well plate was sequenced on its own single-read 150-cycle Illumina NextSeq 550 flow cell. Per the original workflow: Because only junctional sequences without quality scores were contained in the immunoSEQ output, filtering matching that applied to full-length reads could not be performed. To assign V/J genes and CDR3, sequences were annotated against IMGT germline references using PyIR, a Python wrapper for IgBLAST v1.9. Reads were removed for weak V/J assignments (E-value above 1e-6), missing CDR3, stop codons, out-of-frame junctions, or ambiguous translated residues. A V3J clonotype was defined by an identical inferred V gene, J gene, and CDR3 amino acid sequence. To compute the percentage overlap between repertoires, the number of shared unique clonotypes was divided by the size of the smaller repertoire. Richness of each repertoire was evaluated using RTK rarefaction, the Chao1 estimator, and Recon v2.1 estimates of unobserved clonotypes. Generation probabilities were computed with OLGA for all TCRbeta clonotypes obtained by the gDNA method from several donors. TCRdb stores this immuneACCESS table with in-frame sequences only. Part of the clones is absent; in the studies checked, under half of the shortfall reflects unresolved V genes, and no reason is known for the rest. V and J calls and clone size are given by that table; D and trimming were obtained from the DNA. The sample includes nearly 1 million clones, with about three quarters observed a single time. The top ten clonotypes cover roughly 1.5% of the sample.

The CDR3 sequence holds 18 residues, the cysteine and phenylalanine included. Only the CDR3 part of the read is kept: 54 bases, read in frame from the first base. The germline V gene (reference sequence) sets CDR1 to GTSNPN and CDR2 to SVGIG. V ends up 2 bases short and J 4 bases short, with an unmatched junction base count of 16. The donors were healthy, HIV-negative adults with no recently reported acute infections or vaccinations. All donors were Caucasian adults living in Nashville, Tennessee, USA. CD4+ T cells were enriched by magnetic negative selection, after which naive cells were positively selected on CD45RA and the negative fraction was taken as the memory subset. Blood was collected by leukapheresis, and PBMCs were isolated by Ficoll-Histopaque density gradient centrifugation and then cryopreserved in liquid nitrogen vapor phase. Purity and quantity of every magnetically sorted T cell population were checked by analytical flow cytometry. Genomic DNA was isolated from each sorted fraction and quantified by UV absorbance on a Nanodrop 2000c.

Sequencing was done on a sample of memory CD4+ T cells sorted from blood. Reading the label with the study, this specimen's cell subset or site is: CD45RA-negative fraction. The chain links TRBV30 with TRBJ2-2; 7 bases in the middle match TRBD1. The sequence was collected from a man aged 18 to 30 in good health. The CDR3 corresponds to CAWSRGTAAYRGTGELFF. The bases are TGTGCCTGGAGTAGGGGGACAGCCGCATATAGGGGCACCGGGGAGCTGTTTTTT.